This T cell receptor (beta chain) was captured in a study of shared clonotypes between healthy human individuals. Overall study findings and caveats: Generally, naive subsets (rather than memory subsets) showed larger estimated richness.

CDR3 length equals 17 residues. V was pared by 4 bases and J by 1 base, with 9 bases of the junction left unmatched. CDR1 and CDR2 (germline): SGHRS, YFSETQ. The protocol was immunoSEQ multiplex PCR, while the TCRdb copy is restricted to in-frame clones and leaves out a portion. The sample lists 2,500,000 or so clones, 80% to 95% occurring once. With respect to this clone: Its antigen is not identified.

The material sequenced was naive CD4+ T cells from PBMCs. The subset is: CD45RA+ positively selected. V usage is TRBV5-1 and J usage is TRBJ2-3; 10 bases fit TRBD1. This clonotype was sampled from a man between 18 and 29 years old in good health. Some clones in this sample may be carry-over from other donors' samples. This chain's CDR3 is CASSPQGGTGGTDTQYF. CDR3 coding DNA: TGCGCCAGCAGCCCCCAGGGGGGGACAGGGGGCACAGATACGCAGTATTTT.